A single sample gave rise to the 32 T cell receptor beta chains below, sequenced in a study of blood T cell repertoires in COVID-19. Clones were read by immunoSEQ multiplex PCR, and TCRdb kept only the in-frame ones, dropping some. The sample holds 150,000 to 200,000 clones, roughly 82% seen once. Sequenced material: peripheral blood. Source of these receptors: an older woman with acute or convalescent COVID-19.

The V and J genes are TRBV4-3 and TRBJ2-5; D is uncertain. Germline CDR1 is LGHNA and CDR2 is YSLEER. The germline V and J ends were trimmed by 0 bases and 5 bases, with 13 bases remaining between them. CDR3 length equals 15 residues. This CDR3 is CASSQDNSMAETQYF. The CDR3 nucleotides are TGCGCCAGCAGCCAAGATAATAGCATGGCGGAGACCCAGTACTTC.

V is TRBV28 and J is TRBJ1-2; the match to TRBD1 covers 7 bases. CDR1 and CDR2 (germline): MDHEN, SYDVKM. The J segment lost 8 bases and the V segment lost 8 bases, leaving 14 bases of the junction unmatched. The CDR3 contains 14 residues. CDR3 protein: CASSVDRVSFGYTF. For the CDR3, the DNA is TGTGCCAGCTCCGTAGACAGGGTCTCCTTCGGCTACACCTTC.

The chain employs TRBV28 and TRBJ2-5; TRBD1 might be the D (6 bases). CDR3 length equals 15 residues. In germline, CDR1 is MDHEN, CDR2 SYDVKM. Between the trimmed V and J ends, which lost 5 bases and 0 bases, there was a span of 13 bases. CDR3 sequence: CASSRSGVHQETQYF. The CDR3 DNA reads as TGTGCCAGCAGTCGATCAGGGGTTCACCAAGAGACCCAGTACTTC.

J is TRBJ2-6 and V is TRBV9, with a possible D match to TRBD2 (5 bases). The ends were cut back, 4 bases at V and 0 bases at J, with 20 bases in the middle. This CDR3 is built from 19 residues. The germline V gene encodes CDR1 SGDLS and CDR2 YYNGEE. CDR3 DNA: TGTGCCAGCAGCCCAAAGTTGCGTCGGGGATTCTCTGGGGCCAACGTCCTGACTTTC. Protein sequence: CASSPKLRRGFSGANVLTF. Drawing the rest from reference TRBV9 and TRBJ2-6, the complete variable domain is DSGVTQTPKHLITATGQRVTLRCSPRSGDLSVYWYQQSLDQGLQFLIQYYNGEERAKGNILERFSAQQFPDLHSELNLSSLELGDSALYFCASSPKLRRGFSGANVLTFGAGSRLTVL.

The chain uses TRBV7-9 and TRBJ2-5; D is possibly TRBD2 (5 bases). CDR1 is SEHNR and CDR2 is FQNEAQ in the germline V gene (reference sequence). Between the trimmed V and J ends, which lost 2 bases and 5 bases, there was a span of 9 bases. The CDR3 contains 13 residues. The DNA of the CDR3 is TGTGCCAGCAGCTTACCGGGGTGGGAGACCCAGTACTTC. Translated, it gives CASSLPGWETQYF.

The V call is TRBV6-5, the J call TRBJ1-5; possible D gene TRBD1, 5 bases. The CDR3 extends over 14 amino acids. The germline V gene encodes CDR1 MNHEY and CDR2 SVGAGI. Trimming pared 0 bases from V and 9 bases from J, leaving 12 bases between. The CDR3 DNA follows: TGTGCCAGCAGTTACTCAGGGGCGGATGCGCCCCAGCATTTT. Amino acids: CASSYSGADAPQHF.

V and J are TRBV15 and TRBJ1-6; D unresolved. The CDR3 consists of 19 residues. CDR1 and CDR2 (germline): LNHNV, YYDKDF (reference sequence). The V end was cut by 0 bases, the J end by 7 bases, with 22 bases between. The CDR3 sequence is CATSRDNLLSGWYNSPLHF. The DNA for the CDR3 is TGTGCCACCAGCAGAGACAATCTTCTCTCGGGGTGGTACAATTCACCCCTCCACTTT.

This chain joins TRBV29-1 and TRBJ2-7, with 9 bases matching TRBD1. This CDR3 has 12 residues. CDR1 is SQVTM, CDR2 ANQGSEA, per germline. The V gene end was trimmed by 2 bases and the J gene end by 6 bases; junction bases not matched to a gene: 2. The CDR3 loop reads CSVEQQGAEQYF. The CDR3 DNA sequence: TGCAGCGTTGAACAACAGGGGGCCGAGCAGTACTTC.

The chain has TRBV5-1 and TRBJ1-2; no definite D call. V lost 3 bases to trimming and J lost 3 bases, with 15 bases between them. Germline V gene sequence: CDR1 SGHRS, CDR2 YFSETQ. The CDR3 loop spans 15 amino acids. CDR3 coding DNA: TGCGCCAGCAGCTCCGTACCGGGAACGGACTATGGCTACACCTTC. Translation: CASSSVPGTDYGYTF.

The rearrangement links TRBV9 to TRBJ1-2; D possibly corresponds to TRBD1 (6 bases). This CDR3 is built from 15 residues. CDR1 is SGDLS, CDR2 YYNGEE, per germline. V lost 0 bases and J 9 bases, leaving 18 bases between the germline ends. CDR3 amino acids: CASSVEAFGGGSYTF. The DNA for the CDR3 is TGTGCCAGCAGCGTAGAGGCCTTTGGGGGGGGCAGCTACACCTTC.

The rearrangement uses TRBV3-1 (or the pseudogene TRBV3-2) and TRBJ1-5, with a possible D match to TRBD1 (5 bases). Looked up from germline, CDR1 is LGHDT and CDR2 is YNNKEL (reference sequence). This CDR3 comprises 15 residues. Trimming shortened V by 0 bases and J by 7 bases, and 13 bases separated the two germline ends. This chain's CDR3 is CASSQDLRGGQPQHF. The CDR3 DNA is TGTGCCAGCAGCCAAGATCTTCGGGGGGGGCAGCCCCAGCATTTT.

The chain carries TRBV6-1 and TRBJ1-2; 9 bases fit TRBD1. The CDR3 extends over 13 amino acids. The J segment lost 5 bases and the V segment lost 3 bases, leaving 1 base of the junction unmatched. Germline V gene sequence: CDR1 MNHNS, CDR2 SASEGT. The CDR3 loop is CASSDGTGYGYTF. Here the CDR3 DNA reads TGTGCCAGCAGTGATGGGACAGGGTATGGCTACACCTTC.

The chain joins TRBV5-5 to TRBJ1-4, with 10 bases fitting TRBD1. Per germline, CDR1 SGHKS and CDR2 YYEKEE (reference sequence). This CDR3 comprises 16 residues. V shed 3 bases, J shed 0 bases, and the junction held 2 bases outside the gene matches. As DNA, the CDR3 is TGTGCCAGCAGCTCAGGACAGGGGGCAACTAATGAAAAACTGTTTTTT. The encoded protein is CASSSGQGATNEKLFF. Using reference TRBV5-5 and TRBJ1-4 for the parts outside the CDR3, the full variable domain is DAGVTQSPTHLIKTRGQQVTLRCSPISGHKSVSWYQQVLGQGPQFIFQYYEKEERGRGNFPDRFSARQFPNYSSELNVNALLLGDSALYLCASSSGQGATNEKLFFGSGTQLSVL.

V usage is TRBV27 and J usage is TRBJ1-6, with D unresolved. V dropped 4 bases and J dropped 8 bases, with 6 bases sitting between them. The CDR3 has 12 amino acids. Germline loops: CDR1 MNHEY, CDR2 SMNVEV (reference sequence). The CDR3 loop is CASSSLYSPLHF. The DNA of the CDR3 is TGTGCCAGCAGTTCCCTATATTCACCCCTCCACTTT.

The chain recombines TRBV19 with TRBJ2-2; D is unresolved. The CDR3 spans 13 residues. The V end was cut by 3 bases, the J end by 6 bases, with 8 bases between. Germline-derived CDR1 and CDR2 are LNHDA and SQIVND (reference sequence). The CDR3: CASSIVFPGELFF. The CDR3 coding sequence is TGTGCCAGTAGTATCGTGTTCCCCGGGGAGCTGTTTTTT.

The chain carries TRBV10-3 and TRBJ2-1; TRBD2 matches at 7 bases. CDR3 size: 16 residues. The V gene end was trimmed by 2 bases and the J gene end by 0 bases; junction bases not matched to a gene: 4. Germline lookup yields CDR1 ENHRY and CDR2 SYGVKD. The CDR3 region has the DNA TGTGCCATCAGTGAGGATGGCGGGGGCTCCTACAATGAGCAGTTCTTC. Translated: CAISEDGGGSYNEQFF.

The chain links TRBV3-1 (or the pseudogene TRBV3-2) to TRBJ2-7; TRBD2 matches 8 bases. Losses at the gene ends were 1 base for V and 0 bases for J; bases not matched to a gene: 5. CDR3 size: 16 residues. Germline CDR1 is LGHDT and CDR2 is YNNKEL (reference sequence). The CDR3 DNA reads TGTGCCAGCAGCCAAGTCCATAGCGGGAACTCCTACGAGCAGTACTTC. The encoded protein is CASSQVHSGNSYEQYF.

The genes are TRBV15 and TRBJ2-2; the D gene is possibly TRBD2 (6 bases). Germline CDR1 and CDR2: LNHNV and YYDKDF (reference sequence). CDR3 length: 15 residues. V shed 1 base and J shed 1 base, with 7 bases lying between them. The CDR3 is CATSRGRVNTGELFF. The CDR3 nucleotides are TGTGCCACCAGCAGAGGGAGGGTGAACACCGGGGAGCTGTTTTTT.

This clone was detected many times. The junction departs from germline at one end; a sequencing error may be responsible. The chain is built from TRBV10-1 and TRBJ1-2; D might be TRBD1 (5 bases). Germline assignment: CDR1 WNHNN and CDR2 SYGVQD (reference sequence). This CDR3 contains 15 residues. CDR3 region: CASSETQRDGRGLLF. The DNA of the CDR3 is TGCGCCAGCAGTGAGACCCAACGGGACGGTAGAGGACTACTCTTC.

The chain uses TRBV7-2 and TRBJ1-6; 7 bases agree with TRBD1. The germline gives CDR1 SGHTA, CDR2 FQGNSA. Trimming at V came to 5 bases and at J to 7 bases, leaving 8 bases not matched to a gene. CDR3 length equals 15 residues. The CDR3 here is CASSRSDRVNSPLHF. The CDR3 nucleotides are TGTGCCAGCAGCAGATCCGACAGGGTCAATTCACCCCTCCACTTT. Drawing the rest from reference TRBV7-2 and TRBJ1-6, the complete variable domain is GAGVSQSPSNKVTEKGKDVELRCDPISGHTALYWYRQSLGQGLEFLIYFQGNSAPDKSGLPSDRFSAERTGGSVSTLTIQRTQQEDSAVYLCASSRSDRVNSPLHFGNGTRLTVT.

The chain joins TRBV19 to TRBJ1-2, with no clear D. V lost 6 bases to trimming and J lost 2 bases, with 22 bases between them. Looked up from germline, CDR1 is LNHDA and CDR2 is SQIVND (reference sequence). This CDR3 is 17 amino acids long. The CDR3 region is CASSGLGWVDLNYGYTF. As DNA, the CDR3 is TGTGCCAGTAGCGGTTTGGGCTGGGTAGACCTAAACTATGGCTACACCTTC.

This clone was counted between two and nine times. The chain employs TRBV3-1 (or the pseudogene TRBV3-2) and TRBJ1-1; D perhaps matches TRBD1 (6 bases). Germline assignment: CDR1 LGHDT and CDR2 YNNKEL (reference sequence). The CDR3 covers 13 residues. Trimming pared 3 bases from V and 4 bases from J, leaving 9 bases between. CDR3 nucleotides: TGTGCCAGCAGCCAGGGGGCGGGCACTGAAGCTTTCTTT. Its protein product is CASSQGAGTEAFF.

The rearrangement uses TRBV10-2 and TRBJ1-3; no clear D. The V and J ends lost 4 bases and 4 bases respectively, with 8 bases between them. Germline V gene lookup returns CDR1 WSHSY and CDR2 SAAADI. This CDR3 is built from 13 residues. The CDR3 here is CASSADQGNTIYF. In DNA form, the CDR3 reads TGCGCCAGCAGTGCAGATCAAGGAAACACCATATATTTT.

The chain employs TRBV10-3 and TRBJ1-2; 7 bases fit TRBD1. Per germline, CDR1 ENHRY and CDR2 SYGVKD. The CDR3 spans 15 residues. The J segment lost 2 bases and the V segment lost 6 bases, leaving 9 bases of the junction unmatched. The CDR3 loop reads CAIRRTGDENYGYTF. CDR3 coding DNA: TGTGCCATCAGGAGAACAGGGGATGAAAACTATGGCTACACCTTC.

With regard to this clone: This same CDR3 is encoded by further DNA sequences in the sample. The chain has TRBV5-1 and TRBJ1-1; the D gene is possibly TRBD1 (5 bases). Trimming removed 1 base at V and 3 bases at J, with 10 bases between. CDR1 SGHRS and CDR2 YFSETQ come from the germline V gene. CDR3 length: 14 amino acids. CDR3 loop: CASSLTGGDTEAFF. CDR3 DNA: TGCGCCAGCAGCTTGACCGGGGGGGACACTGAAGCTTTCTTT.

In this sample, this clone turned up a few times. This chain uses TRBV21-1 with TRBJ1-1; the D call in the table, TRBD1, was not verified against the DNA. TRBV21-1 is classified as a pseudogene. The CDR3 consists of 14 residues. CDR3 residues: CASSWGSMNTEAFF. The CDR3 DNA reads TGTGCCAGCAGCTGGGGCAGCATGAACACTGAAGCTTTCTTT.

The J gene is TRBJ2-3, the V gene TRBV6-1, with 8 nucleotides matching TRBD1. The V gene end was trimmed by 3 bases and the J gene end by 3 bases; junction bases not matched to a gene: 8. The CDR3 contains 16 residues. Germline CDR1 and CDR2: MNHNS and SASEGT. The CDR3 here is CASSDYRGTGTDTQYF. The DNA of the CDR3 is TGTGCCAGCAGTGATTACAGGGGGACAGGAACAGATACGCAGTATTTT.

CDR3 bases: TGTGCCAGCAGTTTATATGGCAGGGAGGACTACTACGAGCAGTACTTC. Amino acids: CASSLYGREDYYEQYF. This sequence joins TRBV28 and TRBJ2-7, with D tentatively TRBD2 (6 bases). Per the germline V gene, CDR1 is MDHEN and CDR2 is SYDVKM. This CDR3 comprises 16 residues. Trimming removed 1 base from V and 3 bases from J, with 16 bases in between.

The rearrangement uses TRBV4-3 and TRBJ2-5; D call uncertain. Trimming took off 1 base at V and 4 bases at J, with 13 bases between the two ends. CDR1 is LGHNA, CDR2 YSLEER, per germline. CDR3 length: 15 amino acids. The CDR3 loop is CASSQVPGPGETQYF. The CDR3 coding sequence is TGCGCCAGCAGCCAAGTTCCCGGCCCGGGAGAGACCCAGTACTTC.

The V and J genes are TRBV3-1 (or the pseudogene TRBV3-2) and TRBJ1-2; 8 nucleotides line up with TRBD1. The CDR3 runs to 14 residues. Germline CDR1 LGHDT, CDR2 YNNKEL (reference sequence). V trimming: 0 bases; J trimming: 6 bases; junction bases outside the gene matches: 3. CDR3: CASSQEDRVNGYTF. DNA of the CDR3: TGTGCCAGCAGCCAAGAGGACAGGGTAAATGGCTACACCTTC.

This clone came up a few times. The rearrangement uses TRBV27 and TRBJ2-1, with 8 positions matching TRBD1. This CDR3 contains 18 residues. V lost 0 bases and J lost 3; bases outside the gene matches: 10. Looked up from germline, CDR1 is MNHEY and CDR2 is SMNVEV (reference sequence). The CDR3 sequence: CASSLSLVGQGYYNEQFF. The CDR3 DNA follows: TGTGCCAGCAGTTTATCGTTGGTTGGACAGGGCTACTACAATGAGCAGTTCTTC.

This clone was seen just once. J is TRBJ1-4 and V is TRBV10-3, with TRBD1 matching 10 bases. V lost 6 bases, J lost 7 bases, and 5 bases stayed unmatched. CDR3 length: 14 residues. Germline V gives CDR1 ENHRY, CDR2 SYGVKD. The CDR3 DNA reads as TGTGCCATCAGCCGGGACAGGGGAAGTGAAAAACTGTTTTTT. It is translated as CAISRDRGSEKLFF.